The clone carrying this T cell receptor (beta chain) was found many times. The antigen remains unidentified. Axillary draining lymph nodes of breast cancer patients supplied the node samples. This specimen belongs to a study of breast tumors, draining lymph nodes, adjacent tissues. TCRdb recomputed calls from the multiplex PCR reads with MiXCR, one row per CDR3 protein. The sample shows 180,000 or so distinct CDR3 sequences, around a third of them seen only once. Study-wide results and caveats: Most tumor T cells seemingly derive from lymph node, then expand in tumor. Tumor and nontumor repertoires were significantly more similar in luminal-like than in basal-like breast cancer.

The CDR3 totals 15 residues. The V gene end was trimmed by 1 base and the J gene end by 6 bases; junction bases not matched to a gene: 8. Germline loops: CDR1 LGHDT, CDR2 YNNKEL (reference sequence). Material for sequencing was axillary lymph node tissue. This clonotype originated in a female donor with breast cancer. Some clones in this sample may be carry-over from other donors' samples. This chain links TRBV3-1 with TRBJ2-5; TRBD1 matches at 7 bases. CDR3 residues: CASSQGQDRVQTQYF. The CDR3 DNA reads TGTGCCAGCAGCCAAGGGCAAGACAGGGTACAGACCCAGTACTTC.